A selection of T cell receptor beta chains follows, all from one sample in a study of cytomegalovirus exposure and HLA in healthy donors. Libraries were prepared by immunoSEQ multiplex PCR; TCRdb keeps only in-frame clonotypes and omits some of them. The repertoire includes about 150,000 clones, over 60% of them detected once, and 3% sits in the top ten. Sequenced sample: PBMCs. The origin of the receptors is a young woman in good health and CMV-seropositive. Both conserved end residues are part of each CDR3.

V gene	CDR3 length	J gene	CDR3 protein
TRBV9	15	TRBJ2-7	CASSDGNRGQYEQYF
TRBV5-1	16	TRBJ2-2	CASSLLGTGLTGELFF
TRBV6-5	14	TRBJ1-2	CASSYNDGSDGYTF
TRBV7-6	13	TRBJ1-6	CASSLAGGEPLHF
TRBV29-1	15	TRBJ2-3	CSVEDPGDPRDTQYF
TRBV5-6	14	TRBJ2-3	CASLRAGRTDTQYF
TRBV5-6	12	NA	CASSWDSYEQYF
TRBV7-7	13	TRBJ1-2	CASSPIRGGGYTF
TRBV28	14	TRBJ1-2	CATYTLGPNYGYTF
TRBV30	13	TRBJ1-5	CAWSGTGMEPQHF
TRBV11-2	15	TRBJ2-7	CASSPGLAGAYEQYF
TRBV7-3	15	TRBJ2-1	CASSPSSVSSGEQFF
TRBV7-7	16	TRBJ1-5	CASSQGAREGNQPQHF
TRBV9	15	TRBJ2-1	CASTSGAGGYNEQFF
TRBV9	16	TRBJ2-5	CASSVTAGGRGETQYF
TRBV10-1	14	TRBJ2-5	CASSETAGQETQYF
TRBV30	13	TRBJ2-7	CASDRDSSYEQYF
TRBV30	15	TRBJ2-3	CAWTAGTGPTDTQYF
TRBV9	16	TRBJ2-7	CASSVAPGALSYEQYF
TRBV29-1	16	TRBJ2-6	CSARAPDNSGANVLTF
TRBV14	14	TRBJ2-5	CASSQYEDRGEQYF
TRBV2	17	TRBJ1-1	CASSGTAKGIGNTEAFF
TRBV11-2	15	TRBJ2-4	CASSATDGRGHIQYF
TRBV7-6	8	TRBJ2-1	CADSMRFF
TRBV28	14	TRBJ2-5	CASSPGGRQETQYF
TRBV6-6	12	TRBJ1-6	CASSLIAGPLHF
TRBV19	16	TRBJ2-2	CASGDRGLRNTGELFF
TRBV6-6	13	TRBJ2-5	CASNLDRGETQYF
TRBV27	18	TRBJ2-6	CASSPRGQGLRGANVLTF
TRBV25-1	13	TRBJ2-7	CASSPGGSYEQYF
TRBV19	15	TRBJ1-5	CASSIWDRGGQLQHF
TRBV6-5	14	NA	CASSYSEGSYEQYF
TRBV2	15	TRBJ2-7	CASSGWTGFVLEQYF
TRBV10-2	11	TRBJ2-3	CASSNTRQLLF
TRBV6-5	16	TRBJ2-3	CASSSTGRWGTDTQYF
TRBV11-2	16	TRBJ1-1	CASSLMFGQGDTEAFF
TRBV29-1	12	NA	CSVRTGANEQYF
TRBV30	14	TRBJ1-1	CAWSPDRGQTEAFF
TRBV13	15	TRBJ2-7	CASSFGTGSSYEQYF
TRBV6-8	16	TRBJ1-2	CATPPGRGEANYGYTF
TRBV7-6	14	TRBJ2-3	CASSLTSGKDTQYF
TRBV14	15	TRBJ1-3	CASSQAVFSGNTIYF
TRBV5-4	13	TRBJ2-7	CASSFTGVYEQYF
TRBV7-9	17	TRBJ1-4	CASSSMDRGSTNEKLFF
TRBV5-6	16	TRBJ1-1	CASSLLGHHMNTEAFF
TRBV10-3	16	TRBJ2-2	CAISEPAGVNTGELFF